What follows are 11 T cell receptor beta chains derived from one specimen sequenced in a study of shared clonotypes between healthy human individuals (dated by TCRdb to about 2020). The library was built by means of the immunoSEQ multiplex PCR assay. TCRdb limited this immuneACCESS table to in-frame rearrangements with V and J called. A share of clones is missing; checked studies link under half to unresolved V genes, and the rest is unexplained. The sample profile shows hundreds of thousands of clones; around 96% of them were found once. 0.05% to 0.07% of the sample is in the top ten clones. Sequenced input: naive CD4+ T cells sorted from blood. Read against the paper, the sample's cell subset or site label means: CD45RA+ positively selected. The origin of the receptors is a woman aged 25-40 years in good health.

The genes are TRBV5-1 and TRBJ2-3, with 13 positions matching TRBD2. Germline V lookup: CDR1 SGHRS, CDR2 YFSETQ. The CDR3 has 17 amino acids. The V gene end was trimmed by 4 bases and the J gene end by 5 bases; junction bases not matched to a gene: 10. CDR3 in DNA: TGCGCCAGCAGCGGATTAGGACTAGCGGGAGTTGGAGATACGCAGTATTTT. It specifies CASSGLGLAGVGDTQYF.

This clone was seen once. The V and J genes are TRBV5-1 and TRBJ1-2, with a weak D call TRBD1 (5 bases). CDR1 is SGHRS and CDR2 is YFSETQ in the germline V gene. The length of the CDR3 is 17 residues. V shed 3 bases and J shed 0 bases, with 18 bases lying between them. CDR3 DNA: TGCGCCAGCAGCTCTGGGGTTAGGCAGGGAGCTAACTATGGCTACACCTTC. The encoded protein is CASSSGVRQGANYGYTF.

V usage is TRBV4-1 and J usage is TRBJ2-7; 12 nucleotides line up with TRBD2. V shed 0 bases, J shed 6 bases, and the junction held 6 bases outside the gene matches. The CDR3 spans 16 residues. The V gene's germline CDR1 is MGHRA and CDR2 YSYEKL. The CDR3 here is CASSQEGLAGTGEQYF. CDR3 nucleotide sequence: TGCGCCAGCAGCCAAGAAGGACTAGCGGGAACTGGCGAGCAGTACTTC.

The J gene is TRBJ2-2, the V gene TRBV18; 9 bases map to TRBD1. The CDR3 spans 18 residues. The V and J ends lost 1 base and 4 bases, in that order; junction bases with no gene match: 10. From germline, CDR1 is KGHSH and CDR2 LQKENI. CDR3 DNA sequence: TGTGCCAGCTCACCACGGCGACCGGGACAGGGCGGCACCGGGGAGCTGTTTTTT. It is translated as CASSPRRPGQGGTGELFF.

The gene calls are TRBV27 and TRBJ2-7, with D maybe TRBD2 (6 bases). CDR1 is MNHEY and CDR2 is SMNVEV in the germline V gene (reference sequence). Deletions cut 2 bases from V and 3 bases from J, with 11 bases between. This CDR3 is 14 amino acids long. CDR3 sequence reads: CASSLGRRGYEQYF. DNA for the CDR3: TGTGCCAGCAGTTTAGGTAGGAGGGGCTACGAGCAGTACTTC.

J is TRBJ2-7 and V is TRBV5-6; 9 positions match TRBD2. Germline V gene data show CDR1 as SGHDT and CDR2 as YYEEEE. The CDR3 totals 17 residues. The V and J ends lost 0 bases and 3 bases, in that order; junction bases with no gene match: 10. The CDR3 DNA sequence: TGTGCCAGCAGCTTGGGCCCCAAGCGGGAGGCCCGCTACGAGCAGTACTTC. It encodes CASSLGPKREARYEQYF.

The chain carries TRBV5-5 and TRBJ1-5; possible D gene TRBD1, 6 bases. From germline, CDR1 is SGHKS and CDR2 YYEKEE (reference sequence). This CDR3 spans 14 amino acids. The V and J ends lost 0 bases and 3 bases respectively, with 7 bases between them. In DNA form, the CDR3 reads TGTGCCAGCAGCTTGGCAGGGGACAATCAGCCCCAGCATTTT. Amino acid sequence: CASSLAGDNQPQHF.

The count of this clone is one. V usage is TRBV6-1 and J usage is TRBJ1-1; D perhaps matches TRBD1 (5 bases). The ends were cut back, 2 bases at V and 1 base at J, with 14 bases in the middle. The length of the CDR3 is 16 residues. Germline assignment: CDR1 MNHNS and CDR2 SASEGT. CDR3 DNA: TGTGCCAGCAGTGAACGGGGCTTGTGGGAGAACACTGAAGCTTTCTTT. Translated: CASSERGLWENTEAFF.

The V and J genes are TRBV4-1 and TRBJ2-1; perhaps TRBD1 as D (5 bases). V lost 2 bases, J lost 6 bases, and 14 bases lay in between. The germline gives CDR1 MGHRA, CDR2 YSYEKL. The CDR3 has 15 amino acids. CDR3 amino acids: CASSQLGLLGNEQFF. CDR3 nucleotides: TGCGCCAGCAGCCAACTGGGGCTCTTAGGCAATGAGCAGTTCTTC.

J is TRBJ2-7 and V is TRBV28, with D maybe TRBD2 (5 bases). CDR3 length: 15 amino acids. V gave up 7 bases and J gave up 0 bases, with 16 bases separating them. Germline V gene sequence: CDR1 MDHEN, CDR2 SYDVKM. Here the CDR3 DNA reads TGTGCCAGCACCGCTGGCGAGGGCCGCTCCTACGAGCAGTACTTC. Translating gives CASTAGEGRSYEQYF.

The CDR3 region has the DNA TGCGCCAGCAAGGGACAGGGGATATTGGGAGAAAAACTGTTTTTT. Translated: CASKGQGILGEKLFF. The V and J genes are TRBV10-2 and TRBJ1-4; 10 positions match TRBD1. The CDR3 length is 15 residues. Trimming took 7 bases from V and 8 from J; bases not matched to a gene: 10. Per germline, CDR1 WSHSY and CDR2 SAAADI.